One sample yielded the 12 T cell receptor beta chains listed below, sequenced in a study of early T cells in non-severe SARS-CoV-2 infection. MiXCR, applied by TCRdb to the 5' RACE reads, yields one record per CDR3 protein. Here the sample spans some 75,000 distinct CDR3 sequences, 12% to 15% being singletons. The sample was whole blood. The receptor set was obtained from an adult who was a healthcare worker with PCR-confirmed SARS-CoV-2 infection or an uninfected control (not recorded which).

In its sample, this clonotype was seen many times. This chain joins TRBV12-3 or TRBV12-4 and TRBJ1-1; D unresolved. The CDR3 consists of 14 residues. The germline V and J ends were trimmed by 4 bases and 1 base, with 10 bases remaining between them. In DNA, the CDR3 is TGTGCCAGCAGTTCAGGATTGGAGAACACTGAAGCTTTCTTT. Its protein product is CASSSGLENTEAFF.

The sample holds many counts of this clonotype. Here the CDR3 reads CASGEQASSGNTIYF. CDR3 DNA sequence: TGTGCTAGTGGAGAACAGGCGAGCTCTGGAAACACCATATATTTT. The V and J genes are TRBV12-5 and TRBJ1-3, with a tentative D call TRBD1 (5 bases). Trimming shortened V by 6 bases and J by 0 bases, and 12 bases separated the two germline ends. In germline, CDR1 is LGHNT, CDR2 FRNRAP. The CDR3 loop spans 15 amino acids. Complete variable domain (other parts from reference TRBV12-5 and TRBJ1-3): DARVTQTPRHKVTEMGQEVTMRCQPILGHNTVFWYRQTMMQGLELLAYFRNRAPLDDSGMPKDRFSAEMPDATLATLKIQPSEPRDSAVYFCASGEQASSGNTIYFGEGSWLTVV.

This sequence joins TRBV5-1 and TRBJ2-2; TRBD1 agrees at 7 bases. Germline lookup yields CDR1 SGHRS and CDR2 YFSETQ. The V gene end was trimmed by 7 bases and the J gene end by 0 bases; junction bases not matched to a gene: 3. The CDR3 spans 14 residues. CDR3 residues: CASRQGSNTGELFF. CDR3 DNA sequence: TGCGCCAGCCGACAGGGATCGAACACCGGGGAGCTGTTTTTT.

The chain employs TRBV7-9 and TRBJ1-6; tentatively, D is TRBD1 (6 bases). Trimming stripped 1 base from V and 7 bases from J, with 14 bases between. This CDR3 has 16 amino acids. The germline V gene has CDR1 SEHNR and CDR2 FQNEAQ (reference sequence). The CDR3 spells CASSLVAGAPNSPLHF. CDR3 DNA: TGTGCCAGCAGCTTAGTGGCAGGGGCCCCCAATTCACCCCTCCACTTT.

This clonotype was recorded many times. The chain employs TRBV21-1 and TRBJ2-1; the D call of TRBD2 is as the table states it, not checked on the DNA. TRBV21-1 is annotated as a pseudogene. The CDR3 loop spans 15 amino acids. This CDR3 is CASSKSGGVRNEQFF. CDR3 sequence (DNA): TGTGCCAGCAGCAAAAGCGGGGGGGTACGGAATGAGCAGTTCTTC.

The sample holds many counts of this clonotype. The J gene is TRBJ1-2, the V gene TRBV6-2 or TRBV6-3; D perhaps matches TRBD1 (5 bases). The CDR3 is made up of 15 amino acids. The V gene lost 5 bases and the J gene lost 3 bases, with 16 bases spanning the gap. Germline CDR1 and CDR2: MNHEY and SVGEGT. As DNA, the CDR3 is TGTGCCAGCAGTGATCCCCCCAGCAGGGACTATGGCTACACCTTC. It translates to CASSDPPSRDYGYTF.

This clonotype was found a few times. This chain joins TRBV9 and TRBJ2-7; D might be TRBD1 (6 bases). CDR1 and CDR2 from the germline V gene are SGDLS and YYNGEE. The V end lost 4 bases, the J end lost 2 bases, and 16 bases lay between the germline ends. The CDR3 runs to 15 residues. In nucleotides, the CDR3 is TGTGCCAGCAGCCTGGAGACAGGAACCACCTACGAGCAGTACTTC. It codes for CASSLETGTTYEQYF.

This clonotype showed up many times. The chain links TRBV5-4 to TRBJ2-1, with a tentative D call TRBD2 (5 bases). This CDR3 spans 13 amino acids. V was trimmed by 3 bases and J by 8 bases, leaving 12 bases between them. CDR1 and CDR2 from the germline V gene are SGHNT and YYREEE (reference sequence). The CDR3 spells CASSSRRVHEQFF. CDR3 DNA sequence: TGTGCCAGCAGCTCACGGCGGGTGCATGAGCAGTTCTTC.

This clonotype came up many times. CDR3 amino acids: CASSQVRGSYGYTF. The CDR3 nucleotides are TGTGCCAGCAGCCAAGTAAGGGGGAGCTATGGCTACACCTTC. J is TRBJ1-2 and V is TRBV3-1; D may be TRBD1 (6 bases). This CDR3 spans 14 amino acids. The germline V gene has CDR1 LGHDT and CDR2 YNNKEL (reference sequence). The ends were cut back, 1 base at V and 4 bases at J, with 10 bases in the middle. The complete variable domain, with remaining parts taken from reference TRBV3-1 and TRBJ1-2, reads DTAVSQTPKYLVTQMGNDKSIKCEQNLGHDTMYWYKQDSKKFLKIMFSYNNKELIINETVPNRFSPKSPDKAHLNLHINSLELGDSAVYFCASSQVRGSYGYTFGSGTRLTVV.

Note on this clonotype: Given a much more abundant clone one base away, this may be a read error. The rearrangement joins TRBV20-1 to TRBJ2-7; D gene ambiguous. CDR1 is DFQATT, CDR2 SNEGSKA, per germline (reference sequence). This CDR3 contains 14 residues. The CDR3, as DNA: TGCAGTGCTTTAGACACTCTCGCCTCCTACGGGCAGTACTTC. Encoded protein: CSALDTLASYGQYF.

This clonotype was seen at least ten times. This chain connects TRBV12-3 or TRBV12-4 to TRBJ2-5; TRBD2 aligns across 10 bases. CDR3 length: 15 residues. V shed 6 bases and J 2 bases; nucleotides not matched to a gene: 6. CDR3 in DNA: TGTGCCAGCAGCCTTAGCGGGGGGCAACAAGAGACCCAGTACTTC. It specifies CASSLSGGQQETQYF.

This clonotype was detected ten times or more. This rearrangement joins TRBV2 to TRBJ2-3; 10 nucleotides align to TRBD2. The CDR3 extends over 16 amino acids. The germline CDR1 and CDR2 sequences are SNHLY and FYNNEI. V trimming: 4 bases; J trimming: 3 bases; junction bases outside the gene matches: 7. The CDR3 DNA reads as TGTGCCAGCAGTGCGAGAGCGGGGGGGCTGACAGATACGCAGTATTTT. Encoded protein: CASSARAGGLTDTQYF.